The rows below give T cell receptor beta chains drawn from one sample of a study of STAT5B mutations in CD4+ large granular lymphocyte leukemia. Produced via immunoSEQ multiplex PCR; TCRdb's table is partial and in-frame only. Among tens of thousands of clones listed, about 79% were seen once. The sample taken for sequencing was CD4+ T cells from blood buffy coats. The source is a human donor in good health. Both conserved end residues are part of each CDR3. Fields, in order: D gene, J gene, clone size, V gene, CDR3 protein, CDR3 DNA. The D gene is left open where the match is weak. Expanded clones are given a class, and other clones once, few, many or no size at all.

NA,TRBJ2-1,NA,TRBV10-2,CASSESHRINEQFF,TGCGCCAGCAGTGAGTCACACCGTATCAATGAGCAGTTCTTC
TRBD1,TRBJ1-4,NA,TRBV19,CASRTGVTLNEKLFF,TGTGCCAGTAGGACAGGGGTAACCCTGAATGAAAAACTGTTTTTT
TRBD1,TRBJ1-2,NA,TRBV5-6,CASSLDRGGYGYTF,TGTGCCAGCAGCTTGGACAGGGGTGGATATGGCTACACCTTC
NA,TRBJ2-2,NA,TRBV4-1,CASSPGGLWGGELFF,TGCGCCAGCAGCCCAGGGGGGCTTTGGGGCGGGGAGCTGTTTTTT
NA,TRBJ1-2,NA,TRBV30,CAWSGTPGNYGYTF,TGTGCCTGGAGTGGAACTCCAGGAAACTATGGCTACACCTTC
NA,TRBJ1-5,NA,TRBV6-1,CASRKINQPQHF,TGTGCCAGCAGGAAAATCAATCAGCCCCAGCATTTT
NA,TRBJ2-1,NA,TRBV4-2,CASSQASPPDGTRENEQFF,TGTGCCAGCAGCCAAGCCTCACCCCCGGATGGGACTCGGGAAAATGAGCAGTTCTTC
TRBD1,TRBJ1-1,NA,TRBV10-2,CASRTGESEAFF,TGCGCCAGCCGGACAGGGGAGTCTGAAGCTTTCTTT
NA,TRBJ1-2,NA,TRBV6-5,CASNHPGQPGYTF,TGTGCCAGCAACCACCCGGGACAACCTGGCTACACCTTC
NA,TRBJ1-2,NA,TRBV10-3,CAIGAGDGGYTF,TGTGCCATCGGGGCAGGGGACGGTGGCTACACCTTC
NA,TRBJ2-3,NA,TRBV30,CAWSSTDTQYF,TGTGCCTGGAGTAGCACAGATACGCAGTATTTT
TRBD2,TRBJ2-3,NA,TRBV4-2,CASSQEGGSQYF,TGTGCCAGCAGCCAAGAGGGCGGGAGTCAGTATTTT
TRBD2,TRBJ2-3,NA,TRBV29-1,CSVLVGGIRYTQYF,TGCAGCGTTCTTGTCGGGGGGATTAGGTATACGCAGTATTTT
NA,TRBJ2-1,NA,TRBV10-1,CASKRYPSSYNEQFF,TGCGCCAGCAAGCGGTACCCGAGCTCCTACAATGAGCAGTTCTTC
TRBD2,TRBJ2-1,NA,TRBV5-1,CASSWGLAVAEQFF,TGCGCCAGCAGCTGGGGACTAGCGGTGGCTGAGCAGTTCTTC
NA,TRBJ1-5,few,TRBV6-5,CASSNTGYDQPQHF,TGTGCCAGCAGTAATACAGGGTACGATCAGCCCCAGCATTTT
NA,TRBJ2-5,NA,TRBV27,CVRLREETQYF,TGTGTCCGGTTACGAGAAGAGACCCAGTACTTC
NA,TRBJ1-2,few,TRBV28,CASSLWKDTGNGYTF,TGTGCCAGCAGTCTCTGGAAGGATACGGGAAATGGCTACACCTTC
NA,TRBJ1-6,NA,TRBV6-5,CASRALRGLNSPLHF,TGTGCCAGCAGGGCCCTTAGGGGCCTGAATTCACCCCTCCACTTT
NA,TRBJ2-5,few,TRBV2,CASRARGSDQETQYF,TGTGCCAGCAGGGCTAGGGGAAGTGATCAAGAGACCCAGTACTTC
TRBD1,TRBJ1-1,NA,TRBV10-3,CAISESRDSTFEAFF,TGTGCCATCAGTGAGTCCCGGGACAGTACCTTTGAAGCTTTCTTT
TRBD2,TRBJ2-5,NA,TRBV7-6,CASSSPSSGSTKETQYF,TGTGCCAGCAGCTCGCCCTCGAGCGGGAGTACTAAAGAGACCCAGTACTTC
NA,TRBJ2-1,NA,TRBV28,CASSLPGTGEQFF,TGTGCCAGCAGTTTACCAGGGACGGGGGAGCAGTTCTTC
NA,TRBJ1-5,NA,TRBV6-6,CASSPPGRDNQPQHF,TGTGCCAGCAGCCCCCCCGGGAGGGACAATCAGCCCCAGCATTTT
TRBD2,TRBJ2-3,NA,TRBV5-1,CASSLGDYGTSGTDTQYF,TGCGCCAGCAGCTTGGGGGATTACGGGACTAGCGGCACAGATACGCAGTATTTT
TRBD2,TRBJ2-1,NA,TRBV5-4,CASSLETSGTEQFF,TGTGCCAGCAGCTTGGAGACTAGCGGTACGGAGCAGTTCTTC
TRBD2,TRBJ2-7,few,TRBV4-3,CASSQGEGDFYEQYF,TGCGCCAGCAGCCAAGGGGAGGGAGACTTCTACGAGCAGTACTTC
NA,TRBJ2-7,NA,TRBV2,CASLERWGEQYF,TGTGCCAGCTTGGAAAGGTGGGGGGAGCAGTACTTC
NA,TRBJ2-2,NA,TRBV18,CASSRHEGGTGELFF,TGTGCCAGCTCCCGGCATGAGGGGGGCACCGGGGAGCTGTTTTTT
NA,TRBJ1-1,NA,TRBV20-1,CSARGYEAFF,TGCAGTGCTAGAGGGTATGAAGCTTTCTTT
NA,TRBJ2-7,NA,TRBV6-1,CASSEAPGNSQYF,TGTGCCAGCAGTGAAGCGCCGGGCAACTCACAGTACTTC
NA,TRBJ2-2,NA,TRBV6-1,CASSEWTGELFF,TGTGCCAGCAGTGAGTGGACCGGGGAGCTGTTTTTT
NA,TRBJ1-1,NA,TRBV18,CASSPSPPMVNTEAFF,TGTGCCAGCTCACCAAGTCCTCCGATGGTGAACACTGAAGCTTTCTTT